The 14 T cell receptor beta chains presented below share a single source sample, sequenced in a study of immune cell composition in non-small cell lung cancer. The method was immunoSEQ multiplex PCR; TCRdb's version includes in-frame clones alone and lacks a portion of them. The sample lists 2,100 or so clones; roughly 70% were seen once. Normal lung sampling was at least 3 cm from the tumour, as distant as possible. The sequenced sample was non-adjacent lung tissue. The receptors were gathered from a human donor with non-small cell lung cancer.

V usage is TRBV28 and J usage is TRBJ1-2; D might be TRBD1 (5 bases). The CDR3 is 13 amino acids. V dropped 3 bases and J dropped 7 bases, with 12 bases sitting between them. Germline V gene lookup returns CDR1 MDHEN and CDR2 SYDVKM. CDR3 amino acids: CASSFRGSGGYTF. CDR3 sequence (DNA): TGTGCCAGCAGTTTTAGGGGCTCAGGTGGCTACACCTTC.

The chain has TRBV19 and TRBJ2-5; D is perhaps TRBD2 (6 bases). CDR3 length equals 15 residues. The V gene lost 10 bases and the J gene lost 1 base, with 19 bases spanning the gap. The germline CDR1 and CDR2 sequences are LNHDA and SQIVND (reference sequence). The CDR3 nucleotides read TGTGCCACCTCACGGAGGCTAGCGATCCAAGAGACCCAGTACTTC. It encodes CATSRRLAIQETQYF. The whole variable domain, filled in from reference TRBV19 and TRBJ2-5, reads DGGITQSPKYLFRKEGQNVTLSCEQNLNHDAMYWYRQDPGQGLRLIYYSQIVNDFQKGDIAEGYSVSREKKESFPLTVTSAQKNPTAFYLCATSRRLAIQETQYFGPGTRLLVL.

The table lists this clone with a few counts. This chain uses TRBV4-2 with TRBJ2-4; TRBD1 matches 7 bases. CDR1 and CDR2 (germline): LGHNA, YNFKEQ. The CDR3 is made up of 16 amino acids. V was clipped by 1 base and J by 3 bases; unmatched bases: 6. In nucleotides, the CDR3 is TGTGCCAGCAGCCAAGGGACAGGCGAATACAAAAACATTCAGTACTTC. It encodes CASSQGTGEYKNIQYF.

This clone showed up just a few times. The chain uses TRBV6-1 and TRBJ1-3, with D unresolved. Trimming removed 4 bases from V and 2 bases from J, with 12 bases in between. Looked up from germline, CDR1 is MNHNS and CDR2 is SASEGT. The CDR3 runs 15 residues. The CDR3 nucleotides are TGTGCCAGCAGTGTTGAGGGAACTCCTGGAAACACCATATATTTT. Residues: CASSVEGTPGNTIYF.

This clone has a handful of counts. V and J are TRBV2 and TRBJ1-3; possible D gene TRBD1, 6 bases. The CDR3 loop spans 13 amino acids. CDR1 and CDR2 (germline): SNHLY, FYNNEI. The V end was cut by 9 bases, the J end by 0 bases, with 9 bases between. CDR3 amino acids: CARTGSSGNTIYF. The CDR3 DNA is TGTGCCAGGACAGGAAGCTCTGGAAACACCATATATTTT.

V is TRBV6-6 and J is TRBJ1-1; TRBD1 might be the D (6 bases). The CDR3 consists of 12 residues. Germline-derived CDR1 and CDR2 are MNHNY and SVGAGI (reference sequence). Trimming removed 6 bases from V and 4 bases from J, with 9 bases in between. CDR3 nucleotides: TGTGCCAGCAGGGGGGCTGGCACTGAAGCTTTCTTT. Translation: CASRGAGTEAFF.

This sequence joins TRBV6-8 and TRBJ2-7; 8 bases map to TRBD1. The CDR3 runs to 12 residues. Germline trimming cut 6 bases from V and 6 bases from J; bases unmatched to any gene: 4. The germline V gene encodes CDR1 MNHGY and CDR2 SAAAGT. The CDR3 sequence: CASRSDRGEQYF. For the CDR3, the DNA is TGTGCCAGCAGGTCCGACAGGGGCGAGCAGTACTTC.

The rearrangement uses TRBV2 and TRBJ2-3; 9 nucleotides align to TRBD2. Unmatched junction bases numbered 7, after V lost 6 bases and J lost 6 bases. This CDR3 is built from 14 residues. Per the germline V gene, CDR1 is SNHLY and CDR2 is FYNNEI. In nucleotides, the CDR3 is TGTGCCAGCAGGCTTAGCGGGAGTACCGATACGCAGTATTTT. Residues: CASRLSGSTDTQYF.

The V gene is TRBV5-1, the J gene TRBJ2-5; a possible D gene is TRBD1 (5 bases). V was clipped by 1 base and J by 5 bases, with 6 bases between them. CDR1 and CDR2 (germline): SGHRS, YFSETQ. There are 12 residues in the CDR3. DNA for the CDR3: TGCGCCAGCAGCTTGAAGGGGGAGACCCAGTACTTC. Translation: CASSLKGETQYF.

This clone was picked up one time. The chain has TRBV9 and TRBJ2-6, with TRBD2 as a possible D gene (5 bases). Germline V gene lookup returns CDR1 SGDLS and CDR2 YYNGEE. The CDR3 contains 15 residues. Trimming took 4 bases from V and 2 from J, leaving 10 bases between them. In nucleotides, the CDR3 is TGTGCCAGCAGCTTCGGAGGTACTGGGGCCAACGTCCTGACTTTC. Its protein is CASSFGGTGANVLTF.

This clone was seen only a few times. CDR3 residues: CSVEGTETSGSLADTQYF. CDR3 DNA: TGCAGCGTTGAAGGGACCGAAACTAGCGGGAGTCTTGCGGATACGCAGTATTTT. This sequence joins TRBV29-1 and TRBJ2-3; the match to TRBD2 covers 11 bases. This CDR3 contains 18 residues. Per germline, CDR1 SQVTM and CDR2 ANQGSEA. V was pared by 1 base and J by 6 bases, with 15 bases of the junction left unmatched.

The rearrangement joins TRBV7-3 to TRBJ2-3, with 8 positions matching TRBD1. Trimming took 2 bases from V and 3 from J; bases not matched to a gene: 7. This CDR3 has 16 residues. The germline CDR1 and CDR2 sequences are SGHTA and FQGTGA. The CDR3, as DNA: TGTGCCAGCAGCTTACAGGGGGCAAGTGAGACAGATACGCAGTATTTT. Its translation: CASSLQGASETDTQYF.

The J gene is TRBJ2-3, the V gene TRBV6-4, with D possibly being TRBD2 (7 bases). CDR3 length: 17 residues. Trimming removed 0 bases at V and 6 bases at J, with 19 bases between. Looked up from germline, CDR1 is MRHNA and CDR2 is SNTAGT. This CDR3 reads CASSDSPSGAGGDTQYF. CDR3 in DNA: TGTGCCAGCAGTGACTCGCCTAGCGGTGCCGGGGGCGATACGCAGTATTTT.

This chain connects TRBV27 to TRBJ2-6; D possibly corresponds to TRBD1 (6 bases). This CDR3 is built from 18 residues. Germline CDR1 and CDR2: MNHEY and SMNVEV (reference sequence). With 2 bases removed from V and 4 bases from J, the gap between germline ends came to 18 bases. CDR3 coding DNA: TGTGCCAGCAGTTTACTGAACAGGGCCACTGGGGGGGCCAACGTCCTGACTTTC. Protein sequence: CASSLLNRATGGANVLTF.